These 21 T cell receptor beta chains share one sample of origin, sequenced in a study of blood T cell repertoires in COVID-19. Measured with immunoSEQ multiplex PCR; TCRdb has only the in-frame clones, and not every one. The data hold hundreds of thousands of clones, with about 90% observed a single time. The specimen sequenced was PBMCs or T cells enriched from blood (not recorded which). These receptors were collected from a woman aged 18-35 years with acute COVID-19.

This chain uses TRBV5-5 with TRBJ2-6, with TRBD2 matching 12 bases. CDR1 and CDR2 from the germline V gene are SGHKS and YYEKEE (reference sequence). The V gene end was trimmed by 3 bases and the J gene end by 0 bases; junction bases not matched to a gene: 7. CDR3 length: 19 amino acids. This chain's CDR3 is CASSWTSGAMPSGANVLTF. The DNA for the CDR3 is TGTGCCAGCAGCTGGACTAGCGGGGCCATGCCCTCTGGGGCCAACGTCCTGACTTTC.

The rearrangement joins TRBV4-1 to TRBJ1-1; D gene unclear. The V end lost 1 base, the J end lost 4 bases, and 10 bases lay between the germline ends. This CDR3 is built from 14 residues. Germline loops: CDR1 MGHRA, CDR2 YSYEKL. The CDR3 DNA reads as TGCGCCAGCAGCCAAGTGGCGGGGTTCACTGAAGCTTTCTTT. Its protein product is CASSQVAGFTEAFF.

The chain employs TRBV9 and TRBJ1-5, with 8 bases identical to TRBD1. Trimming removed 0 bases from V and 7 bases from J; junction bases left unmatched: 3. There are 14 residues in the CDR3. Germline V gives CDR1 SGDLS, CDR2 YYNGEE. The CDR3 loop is CASSVGTGRQPQHF. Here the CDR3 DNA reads TGTGCCAGCAGCGTAGGGACAGGGAGGCAGCCCCAGCATTTT.

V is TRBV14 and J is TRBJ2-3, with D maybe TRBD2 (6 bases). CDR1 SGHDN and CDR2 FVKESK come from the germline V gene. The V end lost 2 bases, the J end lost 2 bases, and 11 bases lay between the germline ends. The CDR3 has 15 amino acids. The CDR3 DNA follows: TGTGCCAGCAGCCAATGGCGGGGTCCCACAGATACGCAGTATTTT. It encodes CASSQWRGPTDTQYF.

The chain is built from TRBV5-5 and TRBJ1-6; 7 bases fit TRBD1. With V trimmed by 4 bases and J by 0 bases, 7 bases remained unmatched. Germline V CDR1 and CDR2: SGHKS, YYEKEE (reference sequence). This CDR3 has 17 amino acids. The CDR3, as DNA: TGTGCCAGCAGCCGACAGGGTCCGAGCTCCTATAATTCACCCCTCCACTTT. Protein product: CASSRQGPSSYNSPLHF.

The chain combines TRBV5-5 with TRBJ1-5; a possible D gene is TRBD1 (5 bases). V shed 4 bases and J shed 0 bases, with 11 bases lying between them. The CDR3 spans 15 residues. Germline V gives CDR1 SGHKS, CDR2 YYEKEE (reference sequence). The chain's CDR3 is CASSPQGRSNQPQHF. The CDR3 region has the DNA TGTGCCAGCAGCCCTCAGGGTCGTAGCAATCAGCCCCAGCATTTT.

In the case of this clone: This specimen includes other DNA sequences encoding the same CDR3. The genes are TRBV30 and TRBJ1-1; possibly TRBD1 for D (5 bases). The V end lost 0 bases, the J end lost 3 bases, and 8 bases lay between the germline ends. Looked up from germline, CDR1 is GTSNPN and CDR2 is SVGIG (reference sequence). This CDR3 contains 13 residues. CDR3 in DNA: TGTGCCTGGAGTGTTGGAGGGGACACTGAAGCTTTCTTT. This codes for CAWSVGGDTEAFF.

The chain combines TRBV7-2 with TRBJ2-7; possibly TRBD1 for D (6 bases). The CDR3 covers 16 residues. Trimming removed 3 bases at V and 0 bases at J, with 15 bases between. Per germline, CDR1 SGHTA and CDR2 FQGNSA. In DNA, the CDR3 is TGTGCCAGCAGCTTGGGGGCCAGGAAAAGCTCCTACGAGCAGTACTTC. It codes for CASSLGARKSSYEQYF.

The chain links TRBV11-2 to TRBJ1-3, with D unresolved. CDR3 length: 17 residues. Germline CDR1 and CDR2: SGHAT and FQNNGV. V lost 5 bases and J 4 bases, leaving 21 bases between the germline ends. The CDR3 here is CASSPVYGEREGNTIYF. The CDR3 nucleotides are TGTGCCAGCAGCCCAGTTTACGGGGAGCGGGAGGGAAACACCATATATTTT.

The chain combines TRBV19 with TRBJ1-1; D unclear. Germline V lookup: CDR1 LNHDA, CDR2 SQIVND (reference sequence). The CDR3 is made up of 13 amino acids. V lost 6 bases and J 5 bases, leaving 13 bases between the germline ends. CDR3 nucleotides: TGTGCCAGTAGGGAAGGAGGGAGGACTGAAGCTTTCTTT. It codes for CASREGGRTEAFF.

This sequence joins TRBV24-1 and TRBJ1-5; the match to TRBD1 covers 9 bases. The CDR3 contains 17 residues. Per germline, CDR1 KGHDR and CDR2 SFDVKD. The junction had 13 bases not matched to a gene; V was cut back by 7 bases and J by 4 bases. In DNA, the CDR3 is TGTGCCACCAGAGTTCCTCCGGGGACAGGGTCTAATCAGCCCCAGCATTTT. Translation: CATRVPPGTGSNQPQHF.

The chain's CDR3 is CASSWATSYNEQFF. Here the CDR3 DNA reads TGTGCCAGCAGTTGGGCCACCTCCTACAATGAGCAGTTCTTC. The rearrangement joins TRBV2 to TRBJ2-1; D gene ambiguous. CDR3 size: 14 residues. The germline V gene has CDR1 SNHLY and CDR2 FYNNEI. The V end lost 5 bases, the J end lost 0 bases, and 8 bases lay between the germline ends.

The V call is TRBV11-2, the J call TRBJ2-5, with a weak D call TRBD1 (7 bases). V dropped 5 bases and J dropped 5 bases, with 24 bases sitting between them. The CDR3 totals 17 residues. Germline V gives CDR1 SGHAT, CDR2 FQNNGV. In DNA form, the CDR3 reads TGTGCCAGCAGCCCGCACAATCGGGAGAGGGGACAGGAGACCCAGTACTTC. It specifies CASSPHNRERGQETQYF.

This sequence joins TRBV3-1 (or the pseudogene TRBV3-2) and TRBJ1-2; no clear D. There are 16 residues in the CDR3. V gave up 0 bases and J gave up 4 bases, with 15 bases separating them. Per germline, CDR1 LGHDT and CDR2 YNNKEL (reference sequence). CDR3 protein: CASSQESPGRSYGYTF. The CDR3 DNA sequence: TGTGCCAGCAGCCAAGAGAGTCCGGGGAGAAGCTATGGCTACACCTTC.

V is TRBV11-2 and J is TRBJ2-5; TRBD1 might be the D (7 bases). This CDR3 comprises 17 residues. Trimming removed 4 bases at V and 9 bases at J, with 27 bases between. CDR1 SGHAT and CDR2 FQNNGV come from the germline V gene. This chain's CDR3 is CASSSSLGAGQSTAQYF. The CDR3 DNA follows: TGTGCCAGCAGCTCAAGCCTCGGGGCGGGACAGTCGACCGCCCAGTACTTC.

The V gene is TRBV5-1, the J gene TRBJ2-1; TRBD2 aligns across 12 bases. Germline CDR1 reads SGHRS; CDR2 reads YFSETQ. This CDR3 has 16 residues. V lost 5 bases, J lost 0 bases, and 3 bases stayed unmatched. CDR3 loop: CASRLAGGSSYNEQFF. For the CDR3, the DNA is TGCGCCAGCAGACTAGCGGGAGGTAGCTCCTACAATGAGCAGTTCTTC.

CDR3 nucleotides: TGTGCCAGCAGCACCTGGGACAGGACTTGGACTGAAGCTTTCTTT. Its protein product is CASSTWDRTWTEAFF. This chain uses TRBV5-6 with TRBJ1-1; 8 positions match TRBD1. V lost 4 bases to trimming and J lost 5 bases; unmatched junction nucleotides: 10. Germline CDR1 is SGHDT and CDR2 is YYEEEE. The CDR3 length is 15 residues.

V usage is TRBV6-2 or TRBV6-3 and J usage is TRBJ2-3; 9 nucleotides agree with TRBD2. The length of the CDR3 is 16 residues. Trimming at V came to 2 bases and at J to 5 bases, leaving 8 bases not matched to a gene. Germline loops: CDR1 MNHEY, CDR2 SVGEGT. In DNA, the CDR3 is TGTGCCAGCAGTTACCGACCGGGACTAGCTAAAGATACGCAGTATTTT. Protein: CASSYRPGLAKDTQYF.

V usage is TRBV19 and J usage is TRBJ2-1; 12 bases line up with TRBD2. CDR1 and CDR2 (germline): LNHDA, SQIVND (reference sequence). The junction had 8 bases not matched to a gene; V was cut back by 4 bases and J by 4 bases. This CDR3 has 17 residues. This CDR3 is CASSTGVLAGGYNEQFF. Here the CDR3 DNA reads TGTGCCAGTAGTACCGGGGTACTAGCGGGAGGTTACAATGAGCAGTTCTTC.

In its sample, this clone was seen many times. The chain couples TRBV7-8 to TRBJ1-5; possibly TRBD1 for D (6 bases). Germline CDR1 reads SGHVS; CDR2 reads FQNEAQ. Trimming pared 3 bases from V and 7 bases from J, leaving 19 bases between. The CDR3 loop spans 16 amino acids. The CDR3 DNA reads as TGTGCCAGCAGCTTTGGTATCCGGACAGCGCTACAGCCCCAGCATTTT. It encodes CASSFGIRTALQPQHF. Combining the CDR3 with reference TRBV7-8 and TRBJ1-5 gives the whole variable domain GAGVSQSPRYKVAKRGQDVALRCDPISGHVSLFWYQQALGQGPEFLTYFQNEAQLDKSGLPSDRFFAERPEGSVSTLKIQRTQQEDSAVYLCASSFGIRTALQPQHFGDGTRLSIL.

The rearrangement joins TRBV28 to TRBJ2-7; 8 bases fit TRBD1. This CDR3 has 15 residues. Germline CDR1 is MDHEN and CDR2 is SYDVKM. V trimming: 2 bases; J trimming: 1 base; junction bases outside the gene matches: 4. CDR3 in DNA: TGTGCCAGCAGTTTAGCCGGGACAGGTTCCTACGAGCAGTACTTC. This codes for CASSLAGTGSYEQYF.